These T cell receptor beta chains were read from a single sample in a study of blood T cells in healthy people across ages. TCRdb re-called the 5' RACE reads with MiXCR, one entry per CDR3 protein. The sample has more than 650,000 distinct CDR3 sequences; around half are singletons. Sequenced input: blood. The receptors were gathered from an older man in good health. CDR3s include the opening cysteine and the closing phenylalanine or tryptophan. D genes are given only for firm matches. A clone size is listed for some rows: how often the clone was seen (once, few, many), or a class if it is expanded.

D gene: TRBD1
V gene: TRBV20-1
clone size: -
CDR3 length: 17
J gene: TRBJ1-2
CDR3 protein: CSASQAQRGGGDYGYTF
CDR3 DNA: TGCAGTGCTAGCCAGGCCCAGAGAGGGGGCGGGGACTATGGCTACACCTTC

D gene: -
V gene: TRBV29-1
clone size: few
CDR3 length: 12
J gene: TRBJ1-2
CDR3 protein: CSASSGVYGYTF
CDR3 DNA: TGCAGCGCGAGCTCGGGGGTCTATGGCTACACCTTC

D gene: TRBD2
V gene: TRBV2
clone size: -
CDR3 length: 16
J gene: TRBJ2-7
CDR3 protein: CASSDSLAGVVHEQYF
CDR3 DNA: TGTGCCAGCAGTGACTCCCTAGCGGGAGTTGTCCACGAGCAGTACTTC

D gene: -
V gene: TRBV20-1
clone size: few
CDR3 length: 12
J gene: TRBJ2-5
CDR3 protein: CSARGLLGTQYF
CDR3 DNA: TGCAGTGCTCGAGGACTTTTAGGGACCCAGTACTTC

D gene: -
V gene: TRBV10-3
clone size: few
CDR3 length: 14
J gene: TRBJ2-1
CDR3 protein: CAIIPSSSYNEQFF
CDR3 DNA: TGTGCCATCATCCCGTCAAGCTCCTACAATGAGCAGTTCTTC

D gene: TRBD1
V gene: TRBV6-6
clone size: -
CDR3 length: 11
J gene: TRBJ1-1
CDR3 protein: CASTRDSRTFF
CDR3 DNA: TGTGCCAGCACCAGGGACAGCCGGACTTTCTTT

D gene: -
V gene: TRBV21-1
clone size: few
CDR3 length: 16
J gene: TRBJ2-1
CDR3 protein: CASSKASWGVYNEQFF
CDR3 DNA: TGTGCCAGCAGCAAAGCTTCTTGGGGGGTCTACAATGAGCAGTTCTTC

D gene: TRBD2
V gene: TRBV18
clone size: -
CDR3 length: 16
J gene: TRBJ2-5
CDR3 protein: CASSLPGLAGGGEQYF
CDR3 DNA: TGTGCCAGCTCACTCCCGGGACTAGCGGGAGGAGGTGAGCAGTACTTC

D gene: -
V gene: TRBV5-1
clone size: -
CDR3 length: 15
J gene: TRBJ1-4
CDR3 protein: CASSPAGSGSEKLFF
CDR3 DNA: TGCGCCAGCAGCCCGGCGGGATCGGGGAGTGAAAAACTGTTTTTT

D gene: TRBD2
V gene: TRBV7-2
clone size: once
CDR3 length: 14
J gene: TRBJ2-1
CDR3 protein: CASSFPGGLREQFF
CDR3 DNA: TGTGCCAGCAGCTTCCCGGGAGGGTTACGTGAGCAGTTCTTC

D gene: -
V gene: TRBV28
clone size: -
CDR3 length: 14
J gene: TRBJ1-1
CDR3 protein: CASSPQGTDTEAFF
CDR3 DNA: TGTGCCAGCAGTCCACAGGGCACGGACACTGAAGCTTTCTTT

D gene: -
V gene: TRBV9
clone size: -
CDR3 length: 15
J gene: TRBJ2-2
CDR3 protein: CASSSGILNTGELFF
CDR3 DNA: TGTGCCAGCAGCTCCGGGATCCTTAACACCGGGGAGCTGTTTTTT

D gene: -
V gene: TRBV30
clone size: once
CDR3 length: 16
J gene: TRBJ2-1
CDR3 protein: CAWSGRNVGSYNEQFF
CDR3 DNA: TGTGCCTGGAGTGGGAGGAATGTAGGCTCCTACAATGAGCAGTTCTTC

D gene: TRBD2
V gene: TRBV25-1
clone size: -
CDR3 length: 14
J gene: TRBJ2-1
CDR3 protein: CASSRGVTYNEQFF
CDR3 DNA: TGTGCCAGCAGTCGGGGGGTGACCTACAATGAGCAGTTCTTC

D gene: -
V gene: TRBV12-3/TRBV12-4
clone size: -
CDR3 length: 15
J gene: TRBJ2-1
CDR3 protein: CASSTRAGTSNEQFF
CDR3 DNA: TGTGCCAGCAGTACGAGAGCCGGGACCAGCAATGAGCAGTTCTTC

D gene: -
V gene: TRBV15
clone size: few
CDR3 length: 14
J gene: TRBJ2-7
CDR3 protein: CATSFTTSSYEQYF
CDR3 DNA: TGTGCCACCAGCTTTACCACTAGCTCCTACGAGCAGTACTTC

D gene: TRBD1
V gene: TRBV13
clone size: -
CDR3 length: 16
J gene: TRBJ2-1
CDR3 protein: CASSQSGTGGINEQFF
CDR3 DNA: TGTGCCAGCAGCCAATCCGGGACAGGGGGGATCAATGAGCAGTTCTTC

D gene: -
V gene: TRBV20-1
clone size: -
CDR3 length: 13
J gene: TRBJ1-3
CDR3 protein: CSAPQGLGNTIYF
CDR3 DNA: TGCAGTGCTCCTCAGGGGTTGGGAAACACCATATATTTT

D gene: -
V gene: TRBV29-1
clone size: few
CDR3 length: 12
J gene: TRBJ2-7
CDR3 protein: CSVEQGMGEQYF
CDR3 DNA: TGCAGCGTTGAACAGGGGATGGGCGAGCAGTACTTC

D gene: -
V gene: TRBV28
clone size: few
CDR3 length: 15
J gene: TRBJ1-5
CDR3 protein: CASTPQGRRIQPQHF
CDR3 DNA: TGTGCCAGCACCCCCCAGGGGAGGAGGATTCAGCCCCAGCATTTT

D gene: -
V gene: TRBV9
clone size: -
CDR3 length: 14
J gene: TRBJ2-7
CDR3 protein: CASSVEPGLNEQYF
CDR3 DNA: TGTGCCAGCAGCGTAGAGCCGGGTCTTAATGAGCAGTACTTC

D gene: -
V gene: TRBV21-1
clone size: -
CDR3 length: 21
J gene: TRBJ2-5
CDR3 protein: CASGKVHIWPNPEIMGETQYF
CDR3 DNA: TGTGCCAGCGGCAAAGTTCACATTTGGCCCAATCCCGAAATAATGGGGGAGACCCAGTACTTC

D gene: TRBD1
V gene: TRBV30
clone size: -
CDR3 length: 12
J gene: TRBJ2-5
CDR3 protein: CACLTGGETQYF
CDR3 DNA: TGTGCCTGCCTGACAGGGGGCGAGACCCAGTACTTC

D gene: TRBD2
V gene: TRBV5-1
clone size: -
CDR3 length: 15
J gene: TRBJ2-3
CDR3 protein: CASSRSGLSTDTQYF
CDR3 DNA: TGCGCCAGCAGTCGTAGCGGGCTAAGCACAGATACGCAGTATTTT

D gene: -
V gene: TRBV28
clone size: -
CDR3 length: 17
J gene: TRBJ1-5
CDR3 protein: CASSVDSGNFGNQPQHF
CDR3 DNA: TGTGCCAGCAGTGTGGACAGTGGTAATTTCGGCAATCAGCCCCAGCATTTT

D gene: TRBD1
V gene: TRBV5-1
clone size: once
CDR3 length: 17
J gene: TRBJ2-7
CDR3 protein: CASSTGQGGPLSYEQYF
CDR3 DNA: TGCGCCAGCAGCACGGGACAGGGTGGCCCACTCTCCTACGAGCAGTACTTC

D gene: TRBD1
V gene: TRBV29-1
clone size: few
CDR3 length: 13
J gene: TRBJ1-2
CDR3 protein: CSVDGQGNYGYTF
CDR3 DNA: TGCAGCGTTGACGGACAGGGGAACTATGGCTACACCTTC

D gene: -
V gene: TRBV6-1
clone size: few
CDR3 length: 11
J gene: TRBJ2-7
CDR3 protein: CASSVVTEQYF
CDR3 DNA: TGTGCCAGCAGTGTCGTTACCGAGCAGTACTTC

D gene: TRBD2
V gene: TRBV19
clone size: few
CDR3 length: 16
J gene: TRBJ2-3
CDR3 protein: CASSMGTSGKDRYAYF
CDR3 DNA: TGTGCCAGTAGTATGGGGACTAGCGGGAAAGACAGATACGCGTATTTT

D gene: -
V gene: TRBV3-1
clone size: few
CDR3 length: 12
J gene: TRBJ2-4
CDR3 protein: CASSQVQGIQYF
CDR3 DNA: TGTGCCAGCAGCCAAGTTCAAGGCATTCAGTACTTC

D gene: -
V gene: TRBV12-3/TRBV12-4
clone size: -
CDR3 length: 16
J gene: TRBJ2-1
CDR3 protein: CASNQGGLLSYNEQFF
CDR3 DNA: TGTGCCAGCAACCAGGGGGGGCTCCTCTCCTACAATGAGCAGTTCTTC

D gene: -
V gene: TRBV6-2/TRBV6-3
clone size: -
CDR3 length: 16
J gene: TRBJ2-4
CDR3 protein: CASSYPVEGAKNIQYF
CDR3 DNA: TGTGCCAGCAGTTATCCCGTGGAGGGAGCCAAAAACATTCAGTACTTC

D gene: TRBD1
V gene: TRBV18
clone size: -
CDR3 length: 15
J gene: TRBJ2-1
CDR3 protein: CASSEGQGAPNEQFF
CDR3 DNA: TGTGCCAGCTCCGAGGGGCAGGGGGCCCCCAATGAGCAGTTCTTC

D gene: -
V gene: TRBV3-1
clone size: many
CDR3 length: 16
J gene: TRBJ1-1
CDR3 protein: CASSQVRPSIQTGAFF
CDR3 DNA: TGTGCCAGCAGCCAAGTGAGACCCTCAATTCAAACGGGCGCTTTCTTT

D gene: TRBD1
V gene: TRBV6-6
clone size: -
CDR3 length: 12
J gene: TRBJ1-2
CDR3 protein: CASSDRVCGYTF
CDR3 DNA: TGTGCCAGCAGTGACAGGGTCTGCGGCTACACCTTC

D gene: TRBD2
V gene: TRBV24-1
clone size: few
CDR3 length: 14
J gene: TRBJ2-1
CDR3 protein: CATSVAGTSGTTFF
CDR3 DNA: TGTGCCACCAGTGTTGCTGGGACTAGCGGGACCACGTTCTTC

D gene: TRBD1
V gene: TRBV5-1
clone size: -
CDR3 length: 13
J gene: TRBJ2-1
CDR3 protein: CASSWGQGNEQFF
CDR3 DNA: TGCGCCAGCAGCTGGGGACAGGGTAATGAGCAGTTCTTC

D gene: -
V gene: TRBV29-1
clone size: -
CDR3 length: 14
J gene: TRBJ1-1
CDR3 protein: CSVELRTVSTEAFF
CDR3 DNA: TGCAGCGTTGAACTTCGGACAGTTAGTACTGAAGCTTTCTTT

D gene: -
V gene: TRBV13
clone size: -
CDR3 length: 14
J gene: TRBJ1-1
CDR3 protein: CASSSGGLNTEAFF
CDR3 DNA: TGTGCCAGCAGCTCTGGGGGCCTGAACACTGAAGCTTTCTTT

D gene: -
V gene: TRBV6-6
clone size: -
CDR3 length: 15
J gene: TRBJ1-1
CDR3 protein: CASSLKGGANTEAFF
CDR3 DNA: TGTGCCAGCAGTTTGAAGGGAGGAGCGAACACTGAAGCTTTCTTT

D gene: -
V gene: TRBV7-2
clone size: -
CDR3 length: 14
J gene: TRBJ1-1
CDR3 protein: CASSLGRKNTEAFF
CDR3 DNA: TGTGCCAGCAGCTTAGGACGTAAGAACACTGAAGCTTTCTTT